A single T cell receptor (beta chain) is shown here with its context. CDR3 length: 15 amino acids. The data derive from a study of T cells after yellow fever vaccination. TCRdb reanalysed the 5' RACE reads using MiXCR and keeps one entry per CDR3 protein. Of 300,000 to 400,000 distinct CDR3 sequences listed, roughly an eighth were seen once; the top ten hold about 3%. The J gene is TRBJ1-2, the V gene TRBV12-2; TRBD1, the D gene given by the table, was not confirmed from the DNA. TRBV12-2 is a listed pseudogene. The source was CD4+ T cells sorted from PBMCs, collected 15 days after the yellow fever booster vaccination. The sequence was obtained from a man between 18 and 29 years old who received the YFV17D yellow fever vaccine. The CDR3 spells CASRLTRTGSYGYTF. For the CDR3, the DNA is TGTGCAAGTCGCTTAACCCGGACAGGGAGCTATGGCTACACCTTC.